Below are 15 T cell receptor beta chains sequenced from a single sample in a study of vaccination effects on CD4 cells after COVID-19. Clones were read by immunoSEQ multiplex PCR, and TCRdb kept only the in-frame ones, dropping some. The table records 43,000 or so clones, about 70% of them present only once. No antigens are known for them. CD4+ T cell isolation took place after more than eight days of culture. As their vaccination, participants received two doses of either BNT162b2 or mRNA-1273. Sequencing was performed on CD4+ T cells from PBMCs cultured without peptide, taken after COVID-19 vaccination. Source of these receptors: a human donor who received a COVID-19 vaccine.

The gene calls are TRBV21-1 and TRBJ2-3; the D call TRBD1 from the table was never checked on the DNA. TRBV21-1 is a pseudogene locus. The CDR3 sequence is 14 residues long. CDR3 sequence: CASSSRQGTDTQYF. CDR3 coding DNA: TGTGCCAGCAGCTCCAGACAGGGCACAGATACGCAGTATTTT.

The CDR3 DNA sequence: TGTGCCAGCAGTTTAGGCTACGAGCAGTACTTC. It translates to CASSLGYEQYF. This chain joins TRBV12-3 or TRBV12-4 and TRBJ2-7; unclear D gene. CDR3 length equals 11 residues. V lost 1 base and J 3 bases, leaving 1 base between the germline ends.

This clone has a count of ten or more. J is TRBJ1-3 and V is TRBV5-1, with no clear D. Germline loops: CDR1 SGHRS, CDR2 YFSETQ. V lost 0 bases to trimming and J lost 7 bases, with 17 bases between them. The CDR3 is 16 amino acids. CDR3 sequence: CASSLDGWSLENTIYF. The CDR3 DNA sequence: TGCGCCAGCAGCTTGGATGGTTGGTCCCTCGAGAACACCATATATTTT.

In its sample, this clone is large. Here the CDR3 DNA reads TGTGCCACCAGTGACCTACCTCGGGACAGCTCTGGAAACACCATATATTTT. This sequence encodes CATSDLPRDSSGNTIYF. The V and J genes are TRBV24-1 and TRBJ1-3; 7 bases map to TRBD1. The CDR3 extends over 17 amino acids. Germline V lookup: CDR1 KGHDR, CDR2 SFDVKD. Trimming cost V 4 bases and J 0 bases; bases outside gene matches: 8.

The gene calls are TRBV10-3 and TRBJ2-7; D is perhaps TRBD2 (6 bases). V lost 2 bases to trimming and J lost 3 bases, with 11 bases between them. The CDR3 covers 14 residues. Germline V gives CDR1 ENHRY, CDR2 SYGVKD. The CDR3 coding sequence is TGTGCCATCAGTGAGAGCGGGCTCCGCTACGAGCAGTACTTC. Its protein is CAISESGLRYEQYF.

The CDR3: CAWSVGADGYTF. The CDR3 bases are TGTGCCTGGAGTGTAGGGGCAGATGGCTACACCTTC. The chain uses TRBV30 and TRBJ1-2; TRBD1 is a possible D gene (5 bases). CDR3 length: 12 amino acids. Trimming stripped 0 bases from V and 6 bases from J, with 8 bases between. Per the germline V gene, CDR1 is GTSNPN and CDR2 is SVGIG (reference sequence). Combining the CDR3 with reference TRBV30 and TRBJ1-2 gives the whole variable domain SQTIHQWPATLVQPVGSPLSLECTVEGTSNPNLYWYRQAAGRGLQLLFYSVGIGQISSEVPQNLSASRPQDRQFILSSKKLLLSDSGFYLCAWSVGADGYTFGSGTRLTVV.

The chain employs TRBV2 and TRBJ2-3, with D unclear. The V end was cut by 1 base, the J end by 2 bases, with 10 bases between. In germline, CDR1 is SNHLY, CDR2 FYNNEI. The CDR3 spans 15 residues. The CDR3, as DNA: TGTGCCAGCAGTGAAGGGACGCACAACACAGATACGCAGTATTTT. Translated: CASSEGTHNTDTQYF.

J is TRBJ2-5 and V is TRBV18; D gene ambiguous. The CDR3 has 12 residues. Germline-derived CDR1 and CDR2 are KGHSH and LQKENI. V lost 2 bases and J lost 5, with 6 bases in between. Written as DNA, the CDR3 is TGTGCCAGCTCACCAGAGATGGAGACCCAGTACTTC. Residues: CASSPEMETQYF.

As DNA, the CDR3 is TGTGCCAGCAGCTTAGGGGCAGGACTAGACTACAATGAGCAGTTCTTC. Translated: CASSLGAGLDYNEQFF. The chain is built from TRBV7-9 and TRBJ2-1; 7 nucleotides match TRBD2. The CDR3 extends over 16 amino acids. With 1 base clipped from V and 3 bases from J, the junction kept 6 bases outside the gene matches. Germline CDR1 reads SEHNR; CDR2 reads FQNEAQ (reference sequence).

V usage is TRBV12-3 or TRBV12-4 and J usage is TRBJ1-1; tentative D call: TRBD1 (6 bases). Trimming took off 7 bases at V and 5 bases at J, with 14 bases between the two ends. CDR3 length equals 13 residues. The chain's CDR3 is CASTRRGRTEAFF. The CDR3 DNA reads as TGTGCCAGCACCCGCCGGGGGCGAACTGAAGCTTTCTTT.

The chain carries TRBV5-1 and TRBJ2-1; 7 bases are a match to TRBD2. The CDR3 runs 18 residues. In germline, CDR1 is SGHRS, CDR2 YFSETQ. The ends lost 1 base at V and 0 bases at J; junction bases unmatched: 10. CDR3 DNA sequence: TGCGCCAGCAGCTTGAAATCGGGTCTAGCGGACTCCTACAATGAGCAGTTCTTC. Translated, it gives CASSLKSGLADSYNEQFF.

The CDR3 reads CASSKRGPGELFF. DNA for the CDR3: TGTGCCAGCAGTAAAAGGGGTCCCGGGGAGCTGTTTTTT. The chain combines TRBV6-5 with TRBJ2-2; D is perhaps TRBD1 (5 bases). V lost 5 bases, J lost 6 bases, and 10 bases lay in between. The CDR3 runs to 13 residues. Germline assignment: CDR1 MNHEY and CDR2 SVGAGI.

The gene calls are TRBV11-3 and TRBJ2-1; D is undetermined. Trimming pared 1 base from V and 5 bases from J, leaving 9 bases between. CDR1 is SGHNT, CDR2 YENEEA, per germline. The CDR3 is 14 residues long. The CDR3 DNA is TGTGCCAGCAGCTTAGGGATCCAGGACAATGAGCAGTTCTTC. This sequence encodes CASSLGIQDNEQFF. The full variable domain, completed using reference TRBV11-3 and TRBJ2-1, is EAGVVQSPRYKIIEKKQPVAFWCNPISGHNTLYWYLQNLGQGPELLIRYENEEAVDDSQLPKDRFSAERLKGVDSTLKIQPAELGDSAVYLCASSLGIQDNEQFFGPGTRLTVL.

The rearrangement uses TRBV6-5 and TRBJ1-2; no definite D call. V was cut by 5 bases and J by 1 base, with 8 bases left in between. The CDR3 is 13 amino acids. Per germline, CDR1 MNHEY and CDR2 SVGAGI. CDR3 sequence (DNA): TGTGCCAGCAGTCGAGACCTTAACTATGGCTACACCTTC. It codes for CASSRDLNYGYTF.

The V and J genes are TRBV15 and TRBJ2-1; 9 positions match TRBD2. The CDR3 covers 17 residues. CDR1 is LNHNV and CDR2 is YYDKDF in the germline V gene (reference sequence). Trimming took 0 bases from V and 0 from J; bases not matched to a gene: 3. The CDR3 DNA reads as TGTGCCACCAGCAGAGAGCTAGCGGGGAGCTCCTACAATGAGCAGTTCTTC. The encoded protein is CATSRELAGSSYNEQFF.